This T cell receptor beta chain was captured in a study of T cell repertoires in cytomegalovirus infection. Study overall: Matching HLA type, along with CMV infection, was indicated by public TCR beta signatures.

The CDR3 covers 11 residues. The germline CDR1 and CDR2 sequences are SQVTM and ANQGSEA. V shed 8 bases and J shed 3 bases, with 10 bases lying between them. This clonotype was found a few times. Using its own MiXCR run on the reads, TCRdb lists one record per CDR3 protein. The sample carries 500,000 to 600,000 distinct CDR3 sequences, 16% recorded once. Material for sequencing was CD8+ T cells from PBMCs. The sequence came from a human donor in good health (CMV status not recorded). Some clones in this sample may be carry-over from other donors' samples. This chain connects TRBV29-1 to TRBJ1-2; D is uncertain. The CDR3 here is CSSSADYGYTF. As DNA, the CDR3 is TGCAGCTCCTCTGCGGACTATGGCTACACCTTC. Combining the CDR3 with reference TRBV29-1 and TRBJ1-2 gives the whole variable domain SAVISQKPSRDICQRGTSLTIQCQVDSQVTMMFWYRQQPGQSLTLIATANQGSEATYESGFVIDKFPISRPNLTFSTLTVSNMSPEDSSIYLCSSSADYGYTFGSGTRLTVV.